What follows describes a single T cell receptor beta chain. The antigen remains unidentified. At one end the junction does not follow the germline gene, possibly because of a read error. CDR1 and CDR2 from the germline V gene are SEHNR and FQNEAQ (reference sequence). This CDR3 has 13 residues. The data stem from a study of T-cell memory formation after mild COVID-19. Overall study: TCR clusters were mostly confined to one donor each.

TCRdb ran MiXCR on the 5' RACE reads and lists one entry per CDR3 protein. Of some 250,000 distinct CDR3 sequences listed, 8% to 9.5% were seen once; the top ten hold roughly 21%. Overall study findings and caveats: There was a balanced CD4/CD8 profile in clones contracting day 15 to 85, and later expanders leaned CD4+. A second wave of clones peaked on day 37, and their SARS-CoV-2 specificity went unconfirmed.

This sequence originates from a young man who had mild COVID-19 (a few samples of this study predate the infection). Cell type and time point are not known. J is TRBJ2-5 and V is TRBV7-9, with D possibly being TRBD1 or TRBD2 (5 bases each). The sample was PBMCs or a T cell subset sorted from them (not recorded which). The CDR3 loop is CDSSFGGEETQYF. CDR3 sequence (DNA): TGTGACAGCAGCTTTGGGGGAGAAGAGACCCAGTACTTC.